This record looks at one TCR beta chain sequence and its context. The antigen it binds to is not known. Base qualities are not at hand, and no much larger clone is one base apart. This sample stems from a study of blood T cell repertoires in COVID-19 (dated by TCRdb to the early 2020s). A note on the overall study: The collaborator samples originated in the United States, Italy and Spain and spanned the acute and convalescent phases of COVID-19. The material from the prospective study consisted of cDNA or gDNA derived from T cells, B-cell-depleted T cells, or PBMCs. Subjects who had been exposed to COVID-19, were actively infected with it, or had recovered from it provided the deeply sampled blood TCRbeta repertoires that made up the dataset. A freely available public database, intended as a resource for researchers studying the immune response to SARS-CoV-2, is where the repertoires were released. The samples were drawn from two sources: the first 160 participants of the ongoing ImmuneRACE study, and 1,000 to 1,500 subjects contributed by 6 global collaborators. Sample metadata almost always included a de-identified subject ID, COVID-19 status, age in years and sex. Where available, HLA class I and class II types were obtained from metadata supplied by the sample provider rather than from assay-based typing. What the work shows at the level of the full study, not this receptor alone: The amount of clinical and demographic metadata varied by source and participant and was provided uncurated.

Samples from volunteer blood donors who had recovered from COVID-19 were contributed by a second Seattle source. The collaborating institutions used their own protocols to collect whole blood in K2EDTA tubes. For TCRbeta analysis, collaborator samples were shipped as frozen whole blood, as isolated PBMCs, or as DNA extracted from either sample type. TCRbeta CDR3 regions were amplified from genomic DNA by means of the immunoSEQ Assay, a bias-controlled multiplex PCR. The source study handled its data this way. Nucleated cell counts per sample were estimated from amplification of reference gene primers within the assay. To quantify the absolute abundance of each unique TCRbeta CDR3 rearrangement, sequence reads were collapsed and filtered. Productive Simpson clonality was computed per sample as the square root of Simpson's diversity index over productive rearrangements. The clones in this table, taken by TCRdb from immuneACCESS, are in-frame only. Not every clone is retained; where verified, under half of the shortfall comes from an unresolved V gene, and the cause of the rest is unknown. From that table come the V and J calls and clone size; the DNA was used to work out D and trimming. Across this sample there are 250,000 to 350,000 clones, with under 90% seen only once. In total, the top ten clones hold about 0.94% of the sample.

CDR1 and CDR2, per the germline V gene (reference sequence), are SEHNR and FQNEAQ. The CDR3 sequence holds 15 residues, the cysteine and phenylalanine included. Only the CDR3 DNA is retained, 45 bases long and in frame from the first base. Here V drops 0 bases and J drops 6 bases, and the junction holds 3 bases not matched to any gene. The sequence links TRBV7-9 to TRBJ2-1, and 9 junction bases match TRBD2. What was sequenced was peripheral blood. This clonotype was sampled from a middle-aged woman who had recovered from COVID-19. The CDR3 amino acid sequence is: CASSLAAGGGNEQFF. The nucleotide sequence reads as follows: TGTGCCAGCAGCTTAGCGGCGGGAGGGGGCAATGAGCAGTTCTTC.